The next 16 T cell receptor beta chains were all read from a single sample in a study of T cell repertoires in cytomegalovirus infection. TCRdb recomputed calls from the reads with MiXCR, one row per CDR3 protein. Counted here are approximately 750,000 distinct CDR3 sequences, about a third occurring once; the ten biggest clones make up more than 2.5%. The specimen sequenced was PBMCs. Receptor source: a human donor in good health (CMV status not recorded). Some clones in this sample may be carry-over from other donors' samples.

This clonotype has only a few counts. The genes are TRBV2 and TRBJ2-5; D possibly corresponds to TRBD2 (6 bases). The CDR3 loop spans 14 amino acids. CDR1 is SNHLY and CDR2 is FYNNEI in the germline V gene. The ends were cut back, 4 bases at V and 5 bases at J, with 14 bases in the middle. The CDR3 DNA follows: TGTGCCAGCAGTGGCGACGGGAGAAGGGAGACCCAGTACTTC. It translates to CASSGDGRRETQYF.

This clonotype was recorded a few times. The J gene is TRBJ1-1, the V gene TRBV2; a possible D gene is TRBD1 (6 bases). CDR3 size: 13 residues. CDR1 is SNHLY, CDR2 FYNNEI, per germline. Trimming removed 6 bases at V and 2 bases at J, with 10 bases between. CDR3 in amino acids: CASRDGTNTEAFF. For the CDR3, the DNA is TGTGCCAGCAGGGATGGGACAAACACTGAAGCTTTCTTT.

This clonotype was detected many times. J is TRBJ2-7 and V is TRBV27; 7 bases match TRBD1. CDR1 is MNHEY, CDR2 SMNVEV, per germline (reference sequence). The CDR3 is made up of 15 amino acids. Trimming cost V 5 bases and J 0 bases; bases outside gene matches: 7. CDR3 loop: CASSTGAPISYEQYF. CDR3 nucleotides: TGTGCCAGCAGTACAGGGGCTCCAATCTCCTACGAGCAGTACTTC.

On this clonotype: This clone may be a read error of a much larger clone one base away. The chain employs TRBV28 and TRBJ1-6; D gene uncertain. The germline gives CDR1 MDHEN, CDR2 SYDVKM. The length of the CDR3 is 15 residues. The CDR3 sequence: CASSLAAVNNSRLHF. CDR3 DNA sequence: TGTGCCAGCAGTTTGGCGGCAGTGAATAATTCACGCCTCCACTTT. Full variable domain (rest looked up from reference TRBV28 and TRBJ1-6): DVKVTQSSRYLVKRTGEKVFLECVQDMDHENMFWYRQDPGLGLRLIYFSYDVKMKEKGDIPEGYSVSREKKERFSLILESASTNQTSMYLCASSLAAVNNSRLHFGNGTRLTVT.

This clonotype turned up a few times. The genes are TRBV20-1 and TRBJ1-6, with D perhaps matching TRBD1 (6 bases). Trimming removed 5 bases at V and 0 bases at J, with 11 bases between. Germline-derived CDR1 and CDR2 are DFQATT and SNEGSKA (reference sequence). The CDR3 covers 15 residues. DNA for the CDR3: TGCAGTGCTTACAGGGCACGCTCCTATAATTCACCCCTCCACTTT. Protein: CSAYRARSYNSPLHF.

This clonotype was detected many times. The chain links TRBV6-1 to TRBJ1-4, with 12 nucleotides matching TRBD1. CDR1 MNHNS and CDR2 SASEGT come from the germline V gene. The CDR3 covers 15 residues. V was clipped by 8 bases and J by 5 bases; unmatched bases: 6. CDR3 DNA: TGTGCCAGCGGGACAGGGGGCGCGGGGAATGAAAAACTGTTTTTT. It is translated as CASGTGGAGNEKLFF.

The chain carries TRBV20-1 and TRBJ2-3; no clear D gene. From germline, CDR1 is DFQATT and CDR2 SNEGSKA (reference sequence). Trimming stripped 4 bases from V and 10 bases from J, with 9 bases between. This CDR3 is built from 10 residues. This CDR3 is CSAMRHSQYF. In DNA form, the CDR3 reads TGCAGTGCTATGAGGCACTCGCAGTATTTT.

This clonotype appeared many times. The J gene is TRBJ2-5, the V gene TRBV7-8, with D perhaps TRBD1 (6 bases). The CDR3 loop spans 14 amino acids. Germline V gene data show CDR1 as SGHVS and CDR2 as FQNEAQ. V lost 2 bases, J lost 3 bases, and 10 bases lay in between. The CDR3 sequence is CASSLRTVKETQYF. The DNA for the CDR3 is TGTGCCAGCAGCTTAAGGACAGTAAAAGAGACCCAGTACTTC.

The rearrangement links TRBV27 to TRBJ1-6, with TRBD1 matching 8 bases. The germline V gene encodes CDR1 MNHEY and CDR2 SMNVEV (reference sequence). Unmatched junction bases numbered 9, after V lost 4 bases and J lost 7 bases. The CDR3 totals 16 residues. CDR3 loop: CASSSRKQGGNSPLHF. CDR3 coding DNA: TGTGCCAGCAGTTCAAGAAAACAGGGGGGGAATTCACCCCTCCACTTT.

This clonotype was counted only a few times. The chain recombines TRBV10-3 with TRBJ1-5; tentatively, D is TRBD1 (5 bases). Germline V gene lookup returns CDR1 ENHRY and CDR2 SYGVKD. V was clipped by 4 bases and J by 4 bases, with 11 bases between them. The CDR3 extends over 14 amino acids. The CDR3 loop reads CAISGGTRNQPQHF. CDR3 DNA sequence: TGTGCCATCAGTGGGGGGACCCGGAATCAGCCCCAGCATTTT.

This clonotype was counted only a few times. The chain combines TRBV5-4 with TRBJ2-1; D not certain. From germline, CDR1 is SGHNT and CDR2 YYREEE (reference sequence). V was cut by 1 base and J by 8 bases, with 10 bases left in between. This CDR3 spans 13 amino acids. The CDR3 region has the DNA TGTGCCAGCAGCTTGAGTACCACCGATGAGCAGTTCTTC. The encoded protein is CASSLSTTDEQFF.

The J gene is TRBJ2-3, the V gene TRBV7-9, with 7 bases lining up with TRBD2. CDR1 and CDR2 from the germline V gene are SEHNR and FQNEAQ (reference sequence). Germline trimming cut 6 bases from V and 7 bases from J; bases unmatched to any gene: 7. The CDR3 totals 13 residues. CDR3 DNA sequence: TGTGCCAGCAGGGGACTGGGGGGGAATACGCAGTATTTT. It is translated as CASRGLGGNTQYF.

The CDR3 sequence: CASTTSGRGHTDTQYF. The DNA for the CDR3 is TGTGCCAGCACCACATCAGGCAGGGGGCACACAGATACGCAGTATTTT. The chain uses TRBV28 and TRBJ2-3, with 8 bases identical to TRBD1. With V trimmed by 7 bases and J by 2 bases, 11 bases remained unmatched. In germline, CDR1 is MDHEN, CDR2 SYDVKM. The CDR3 runs to 16 residues. The full variable domain, with the rest looked up from reference TRBV28 and TRBJ2-3, is DVKVTQSSRYLVKRTGEKVFLECVQDMDHENMFWYRQDPGLGLRLIYFSYDVKMKEKGDIPEGYSVSREKKERFSLILESASTNQTSMYLCASTTSGRGHTDTQYFGPGTRLTVL.

Only a few counts were recorded for this clonotype. The rearrangement uses TRBV11-2 and TRBJ1-3; D not certain. This CDR3 contains 17 residues. Germline values: CDR1 SGHAT, CDR2 FQNNGV. Trimming left V 2 bases short and J 2 bases short, with 16 bases between. The CDR3 sequence is CASSLISGPSAGNTIYF. The DNA of the CDR3 is TGTGCCAGCAGCTTAATCTCTGGCCCGAGTGCTGGAAACACCATATATTTT.

There are many counts of this clonotype. The chain recombines TRBV7-6 with TRBJ2-5, with 11 bases aligning to TRBD2. V trimming: 5 bases; J trimming: 6 bases; junction bases outside the gene matches: 11. Looked up from germline, CDR1 is SGHVS and CDR2 is FNYEAQ. The CDR3 extends over 16 amino acids. The CDR3 reads CASSPLLAGGKKTQYF. The CDR3 nucleotides read TGTGCCAGCAGCCCCCTCCTAGCGGGGGGCAAAAAGACCCAGTACTTC. Variable domain in full (rest from reference TRBV7-6 and TRBJ2-5): GAGVSQSPRYKVTKRGQDVALRCDPISGHVSLYWYRQALGQGPEFLTYFNYEAQQDKSGLPNDRFSAERPEGSISTLTIQRTEQRDSAMYRCASSPLLAGGKKTQYFGPGTRLLVL.

This clonotype was observed a few times. The chain carries TRBV7-9 and TRBJ1-3, with D unresolved. The CDR3 loop spans 14 amino acids. V lost 6 bases to trimming and J lost 0 bases, with 9 bases between them. Germline CDR1 SEHNR, CDR2 FQNEAQ (reference sequence). Here the CDR3 reads CASRLQHSGNTIYF. The CDR3 DNA is TGTGCCAGCAGATTACAGCACTCTGGAAACACCATATATTTT. Full variable domain (rest looked up from reference TRBV7-9 and TRBJ1-3): DTGVSQNPRHKITKRGQNVTFRCDPISEHNRLYWYRQTLGQGPEFLTYFQNEAQLEKSRLLSDRFSAERPKGSFSTLEIQRTEQGDSAMYLCASRLQHSGNTIYFGEGSWLTVV.